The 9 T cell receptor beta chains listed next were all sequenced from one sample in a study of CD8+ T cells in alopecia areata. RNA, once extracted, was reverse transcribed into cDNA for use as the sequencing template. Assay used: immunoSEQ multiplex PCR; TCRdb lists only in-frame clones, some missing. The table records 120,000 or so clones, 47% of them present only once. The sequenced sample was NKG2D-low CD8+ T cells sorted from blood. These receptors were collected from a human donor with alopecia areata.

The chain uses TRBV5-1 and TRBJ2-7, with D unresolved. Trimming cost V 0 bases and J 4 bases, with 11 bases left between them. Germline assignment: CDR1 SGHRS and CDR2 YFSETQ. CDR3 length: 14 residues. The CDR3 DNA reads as TGCGCCAGCAGCTTGGCTCCAGCGTCATACGAGCAGTACTTC. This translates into CASSLAPASYEQYF.

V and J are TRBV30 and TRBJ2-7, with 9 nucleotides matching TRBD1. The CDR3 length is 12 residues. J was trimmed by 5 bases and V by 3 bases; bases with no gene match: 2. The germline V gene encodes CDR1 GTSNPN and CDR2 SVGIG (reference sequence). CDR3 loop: CAWSTGGDEQYF. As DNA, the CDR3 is TGTGCCTGGAGCACAGGGGGCGACGAGCAGTACTTC.

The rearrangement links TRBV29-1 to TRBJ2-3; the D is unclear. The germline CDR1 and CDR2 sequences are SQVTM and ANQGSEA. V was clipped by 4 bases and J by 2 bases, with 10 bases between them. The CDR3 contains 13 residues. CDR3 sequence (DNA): TGCAGCGTTGTCTTTCTAGACACAGATACGCAGTATTTT. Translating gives CSVVFLDTDTQYF.

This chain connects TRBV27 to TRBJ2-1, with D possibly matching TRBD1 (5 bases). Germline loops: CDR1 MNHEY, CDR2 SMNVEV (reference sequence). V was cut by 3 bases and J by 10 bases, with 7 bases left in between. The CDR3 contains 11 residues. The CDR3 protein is CASSFWGEQFF. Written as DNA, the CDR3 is TGTGCCAGCAGTTTTTGGGGCGAGCAGTTCTTC.

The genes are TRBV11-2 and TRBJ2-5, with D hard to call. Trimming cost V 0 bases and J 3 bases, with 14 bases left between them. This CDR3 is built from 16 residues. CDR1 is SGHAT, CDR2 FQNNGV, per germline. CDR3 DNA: TGTGCCAGCAGCTTAGATGAGTGGCAAGCAGAAGAGACCCAGTACTTC. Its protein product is CASSLDEWQAEETQYF.

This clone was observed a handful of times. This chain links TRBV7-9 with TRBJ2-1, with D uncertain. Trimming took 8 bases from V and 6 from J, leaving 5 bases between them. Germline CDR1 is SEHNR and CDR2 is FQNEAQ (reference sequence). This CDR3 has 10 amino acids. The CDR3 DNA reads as TGTGCCAGCCAAGGCAATGAGCAGTTCTTC. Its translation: CASQGNEQFF.

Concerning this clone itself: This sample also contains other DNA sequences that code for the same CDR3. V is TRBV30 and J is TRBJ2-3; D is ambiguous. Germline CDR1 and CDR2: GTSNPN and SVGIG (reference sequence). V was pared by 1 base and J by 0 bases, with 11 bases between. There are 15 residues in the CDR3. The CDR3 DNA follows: TGTGCCTGGAGTGCCGGCCGGGCTAGCACAGATACGCAGTATTTT. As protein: CAWSAGRASTDTQYF.

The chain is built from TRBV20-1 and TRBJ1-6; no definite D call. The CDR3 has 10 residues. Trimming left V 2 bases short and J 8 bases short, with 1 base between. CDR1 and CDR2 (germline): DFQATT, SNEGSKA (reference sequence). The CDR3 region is CSARHSPLHF. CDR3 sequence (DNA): TGCAGTGCTAGACATTCACCCCTCCACTTT.

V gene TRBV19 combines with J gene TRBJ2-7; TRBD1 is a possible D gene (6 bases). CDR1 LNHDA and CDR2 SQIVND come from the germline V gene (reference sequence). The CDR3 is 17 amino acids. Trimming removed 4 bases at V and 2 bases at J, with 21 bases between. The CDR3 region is CASSTSPPGHGTYEQYF. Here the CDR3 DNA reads TGTGCCAGTAGTACCTCCCCCCCGGGACACGGAACCTACGAGCAGTACTTC. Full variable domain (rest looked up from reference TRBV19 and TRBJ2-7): DGGITQSPKYLFRKEGQNVTLSCEQNLNHDAMYWYRQDPGQGLRLIYYSQIVNDFQKGDIAEGYSVSREKKESFPLTVTSAQKNPTAFYLCASSTSPPGHGTYEQYFGPGTRLTVT.